The 4 T cell receptor beta chains presented below share a single source sample, sequenced in a study of cytomegalovirus exposure and HLA in healthy donors. TCRdb keeps only in-frame clones here, not all; method: immunoSEQ multiplex PCR. The table has around 190,000 clones, about 85% seen once. Sequencing was performed on PBMCs. Receptors originate from a man aged 18 to 29 in good health and CMV-seropositive.

The V call is TRBV18, the J call TRBJ2-7; D not resolved. The V gene lost 5 bases and the J gene lost 0 bases, with 8 bases spanning the gap. The CDR3 length is 13 residues. Germline V lookup: CDR1 KGHSH, CDR2 LQKENI. CDR3: CASSATASYEQYF. Written as DNA, the CDR3 is TGTGCCAGCTCAGCCACAGCCTCCTACGAGCAGTACTTC.

The rearrangement links TRBV11-2 to TRBJ2-1, with unresolved D. V lost 0 bases to trimming and J lost 0 bases, with 9 bases between them. The CDR3 runs 16 residues. Germline CDR1 is SGHAT and CDR2 is FQNNGV. The CDR3: CASSLDPPSSYNEQFF. The CDR3 region has the DNA TGTGCCAGCAGCTTAGACCCCCCTAGCTCCTACAATGAGCAGTTCTTC.

The V call is TRBV6-5, the J call TRBJ2-2, with 11 positions matching TRBD2. In germline, CDR1 is MNHEY, CDR2 SVGAGI. Trimming at V came to 6 bases and at J to 5 bases, leaving 5 bases not matched to a gene. The CDR3 is 15 amino acids. The CDR3 DNA is TGTGCCAGCAGCTATAGCGGGGGGGCGACCGGGGAGCTGTTTTTT. Encoded protein: CASSYSGGATGELFF.

This clone has just a few counts. This chain connects TRBV11-2 to TRBJ2-2, with 11 positions matching TRBD2. The CDR3 has 17 residues. Germline V gives CDR1 SGHAT, CDR2 FQNNGV. The V segment lost 1 base and the J segment 3 bases; nucleotides outside the gene matches: 4. CDR3 amino acids: CASSLVPGLADTGELFF. The CDR3 nucleotides are TGTGCCAGCAGCTTAGTCCCGGGACTAGCGGACACCGGGGAGCTGTTTTTT.